The TCR beta chain under discussion was sequenced for a study of a mutant IDH1 vaccine in newly diagnosed glioma. V was trimmed by 5 bases and J by 6 bases, leaving 17 bases between them. This CDR3 contains 15 residues. Germline V gene sequence: CDR1 MNHEY, CDR2 SMNVEV (reference sequence). Time point of the sample: week 47, end of study. The vaccine gave 300 ug of a 20-mer mutant IDH1 peptide subcutaneously per dose. Comment on this clone: Its specificity is not known.

Produced via immunoSEQ multiplex PCR; TCRdb's table is partial and in-frame only. The data hold some 50,000 clones, with 65% observed a single time. The receptor comes from a middle-aged man with glioma. Some clones in this sample may be carry-over from other donors' samples. The chain links TRBV27 to TRBJ2-1; a weak D match, TRBD1 (7 bases). The starting material was peripheral blood mononuclear cells (PBMCs), obtained from a glioma patient whose treatment included an IDH1 peptide vaccine. CDR3 DNA sequence: TGTGCCAGCAGTCCGTGGCAGGGGGGAGGCAATGAGCAGTTCTTC. Amino acids: CASSPWQGGGNEQFF.